This T cell receptor beta chain was documented in a study of blood T cell repertoires in COVID-19. Looking at the study overall: Some COVID-19 samples were acute and others convalescent; all came from the United States, Italy and Spain. T cells, B-cell-depleted T cells, or PBMCs supplied cDNA or gDNA.

In the authors' methods: How many nucleated cells were present was estimated from reference gene primer amplification. Profiled with immunoSEQ multiplex PCR; TCRdb holds only in-frame clones, not every one. V and J calls and clone size are given by that table; D and trimming were obtained from the DNA. The data show under 300,000 clones, about 85% seen once. The CDR3 contains 13 residues. The specimen was peripheral blood. This sequence was found in a man aged 25 to 40 who had recovered from COVID-19. The gene calls are TRBV12-3 or TRBV12-4 and TRBJ2-3, with 12 positions matching TRBD2. As DNA, the CDR3 is TGTGCGACTCTAGCGGGGGGGGTTGATACGCAGTATTTT. It is translated as CATLAGGVDTQYF.